This entry lists 6 T cell receptor beta chains sequenced from one sample in a study of cytomegalovirus exposure and HLA in healthy donors. PCR involved 60 Vbeta and 13 Jbeta primers. Method: immunoSEQ multiplex PCR; TCRdb's copy keeps in-frame clones and lacks some. The sample has approximately 54,000 clones, approximately 86% seen once. The sample comprised PBMCs. The receptors derive from a woman aged 18 to 35 in good health and CMV-seronegative.

The J gene is TRBJ2-3, the V gene TRBV2; TRBD2 aligns across 9 bases. J was trimmed by 5 bases and V by 4 bases; bases with no gene match: 10. There are 16 residues in the CDR3. CDR1 is SNHLY and CDR2 is FYNNEI in the germline V gene. DNA for the CDR3: TGTGCCAGCAGTGTTATGTCTAGCGGGATGGGAGATACGCAGTATTTT. It specifies CASSVMSSGMGDTQYF. The entire variable domain, with the rest obtained from reference TRBV2 and TRBJ2-3, is as follows: EPEVTQTPSHQVTQMGQEVILRCVPISNHLYFYWYRQILGQKVEFLVSFYNNEISEKSEIFDDQFSVERPDGSNFTLKIRSTKLEDSAMYFCASSVMSSGMGDTQYFGPGTRLTVL.

The J gene is TRBJ1-3, the V gene TRBV19; 9 bases map to TRBD1. V trimming: 4 bases; J trimming: 2 bases; junction bases outside the gene matches: 6. Germline V CDR1 and CDR2: LNHDA, SQIVND (reference sequence). CDR3 size: 16 residues. In nucleotides, the CDR3 is TGTGCCAGTAGTACCCGGGACAGGGCCACTGGAAACACCATATATTTT. This sequence encodes CASSTRDRATGNTIYF.

V gene TRBV10-1 combines with J gene TRBJ1-6; 9 bases are shared with TRBD1. Germline trimming cut 4 bases from V and 4 bases from J; bases unmatched to any gene: 2. The CDR3 is 15 amino acids. The V gene's germline CDR1 is WNHNN and CDR2 SYGVQD (reference sequence). This CDR3 is CASSGTGDYNSPLHF. CDR3 bases: TGCGCCAGCAGTGGGACAGGGGATTATAATTCACCCCTCCACTTT.

CDR3 loop: CASHAVSNEQFF. The CDR3, as DNA: TGTGCCAGCCACGCAGTTTCCAATGAGCAGTTCTTC. The J gene is TRBJ2-1, the V gene TRBV27; no firm D call. V lost 8 bases and J 6 bases, leaving 11 bases between the germline ends. CDR1 and CDR2 (germline): MNHEY, SMNVEV (reference sequence). The CDR3 extends over 12 amino acids.

The chain recombines TRBV7-2 with TRBJ2-5; D unclear. The CDR3 sequence is 12 residues long. Germline CDR1 is SGHTA and CDR2 is FQGNSA. Trimming shortened V by 2 bases and J by 2 bases, and 3 bases separated the two germline ends. CDR3 DNA: TGTGCCAGCAGCTTATATCAAGAGACCCAGTACTTC. It codes for CASSLYQETQYF.

This rearrangement joins TRBV11-2 to TRBJ1-3, with D possibly TRBD1 on 5 matching bases. The V end lost 5 bases, the J end lost 0 bases, and 17 bases lay between the germline ends. Germline V gene lookup returns CDR1 SGHAT and CDR2 FQNNGV. The CDR3 runs to 17 residues. CDR3 residues: CASSPIRQGISGNTIYF. DNA for the CDR3: TGTGCCAGCAGCCCTATCCGGCAGGGAATCTCTGGAAACACCATATATTTT.